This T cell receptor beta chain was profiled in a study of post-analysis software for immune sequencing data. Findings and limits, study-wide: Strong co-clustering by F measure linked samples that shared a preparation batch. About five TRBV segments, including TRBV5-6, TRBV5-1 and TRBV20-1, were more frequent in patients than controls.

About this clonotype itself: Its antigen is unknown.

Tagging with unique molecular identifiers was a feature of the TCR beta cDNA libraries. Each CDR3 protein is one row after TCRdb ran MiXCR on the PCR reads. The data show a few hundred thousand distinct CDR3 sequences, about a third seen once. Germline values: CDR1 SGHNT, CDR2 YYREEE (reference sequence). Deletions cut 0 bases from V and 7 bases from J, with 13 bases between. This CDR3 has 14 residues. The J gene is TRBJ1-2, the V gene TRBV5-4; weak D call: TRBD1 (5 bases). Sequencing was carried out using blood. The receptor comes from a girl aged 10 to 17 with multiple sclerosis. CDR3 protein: CASSLVGSGGGYTF. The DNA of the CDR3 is TGTGCCAGCAGCTTGGTCGGCTCTGGGGGTGGCTACACCTTC.